This T cell receptor beta chain comes out of a study of technical replicates of blood from several donors. Trimming cost V 4 bases and J 4 bases, with 12 bases left between them. This CDR3 contains 13 residues. Germline CDR1 is SGDLS and CDR2 is YYNGEE. Generated by immunoSEQ multiplex PCR, the TCRdb table keeps only in-frame clones and is missing some. The sample has more than 65,000 clones, 85% to 95% seen once. The sequence came from a human donor in good health. The sample taken for sequencing was T cells isolated from PBMCs. The rearrangement joins TRBV9 to TRBJ2-7; possibly TRBD1 for D (5 bases). The CDR3: CASSHQGGYEQYF. The DNA of the CDR3 is TGTGCCAGCAGCCACCAGGGTGGATACGAGCAGTACTTC.